The rows below give T cell receptor beta chains drawn from one sample of a study of T cells in Graves' hyperthyroidism and ophthalmopathy. TCRdb processed the multiplex PCR reads anew with MiXCR; each CDR3 protein has one entry. The sample contains about 520,000 distinct CDR3 sequences, roughly a quarter of which appear only once. What was sequenced was blood. The receptors stem from a woman in her 30s with Graves' ophthalmopathy. Both conserved end residues are part of each CDR3. A D gene is named only where the DNA matches it firmly. Clone size is given for some rows only: seen once, a few or many times, or a class if the clone is expanded.

CDR3 DNA: TGTGCCAGCAGTCAAGGGACACGGACTAACACCGGGGAGCTGTTTTTT; CDR3 protein: CASSQGTRTNTGELFF; V gene: TRBV7-3; J gene: TRBJ2-2; D gene: NA; clone size: many
CDR3 DNA: TGTGCCAGCAGTTCAACCCCCGGACAGGGATGGGTCGAGCAGTACTTC; CDR3 protein: CASSSTPGQGWVEQYF; V gene: TRBV28; J gene: TRBJ2-7; D gene: TRBD1; clone size: few
CDR3 DNA: TGTGCCAGCGCGAGACAGCCAGAGACCCAGTACTTC; CDR3 protein: CASARQPETQYF; V gene: TRBV6-2/TRBV6-3; J gene: TRBJ2-5; D gene: NA; clone size: many
CDR3 DNA: TGTGCCAGCAGTTTATCCCGGTCCCAGCCCCAGCATTTT; CDR3 protein: CASSLSRSQPQHF; V gene: TRBV27; J gene: TRBJ1-5; D gene: NA; clone size: few
CDR3 DNA: TGCAGTGCTAGAGAGGTTGGTGGGGCGGGACAGCCCCAGCATTTT; CDR3 protein: CSAREVGGAGQPQHF; V gene: TRBV20-1; J gene: TRBJ1-5; D gene: NA; clone size: many
CDR3 DNA: TGTGCCAGCAGTTTAACGGTAGAGGGTCATCAGCCCCAGCATTTT; CDR3 protein: CASSLTVEGHQPQHF; V gene: TRBV28; J gene: TRBJ1-5; D gene: NA; clone size: NA
CDR3 DNA: TGTGCCGAGCTTGGACAGACCTACGAGCAGTACTTC; CDR3 protein: CAELGQTYEQYF; V gene: TRBV19; J gene: TRBJ2-7; D gene: NA; clone size: many
CDR3 DNA: TGTGCCAGCAGTGGGGAAGGAGGGACAGGTGGTTCTAACTATGGCTACACCTTC; CDR3 protein: CASSGEGGTGGSNYGYTF; V gene: TRBV25-1; J gene: TRBJ1-2; D gene: TRBD1; clone size: NA
CDR3 DNA: TGTGCCAGCAGTTTACGGGGGAGTTCTACCGGGGAGCTGTTTTTT; CDR3 protein: CASSLRGSSTGELFF; V gene: TRBV12-3/TRBV12-4; J gene: TRBJ2-2; D gene: NA; clone size: few
CDR3 DNA: TGCAGTGCTAGCCGACAGAACACTGAAGCTTTCTTT; CDR3 protein: CSASRQNTEAFF; V gene: TRBV20-1; J gene: TRBJ1-1; D gene: NA; clone size: many
CDR3 DNA: TGTGCCAGTAGTATGGGCAGAGGAGAGACCCAGTACTTC; CDR3 protein: CASSMGRGETQYF; V gene: TRBV19; J gene: TRBJ2-5; D gene: NA; clone size: NA
CDR3 DNA: TGTGCCACCCGGCGGGACCTGGGGACTGAAGCTTTCTTT; CDR3 protein: CATRRDLGTEAFF; V gene: TRBV12-3/TRBV12-4; J gene: TRBJ1-1; D gene: NA; clone size: few
CDR3 DNA: TGTGCCATCAGTGCGGCAGGGGGGACTTACGAGCAGTACTTC; CDR3 protein: CAISAAGGTYEQYF; V gene: TRBV10-3; J gene: TRBJ2-7; D gene: NA; clone size: many
CDR3 DNA: TGTGCCAGCAGCTTGACAACAGGGAGCCCCAGTTATGGCTACACCTTC; CDR3 protein: CASSLTTGSPSYGYTF; V gene: TRBV11-2; J gene: TRBJ1-2; D gene: NA; clone size: many